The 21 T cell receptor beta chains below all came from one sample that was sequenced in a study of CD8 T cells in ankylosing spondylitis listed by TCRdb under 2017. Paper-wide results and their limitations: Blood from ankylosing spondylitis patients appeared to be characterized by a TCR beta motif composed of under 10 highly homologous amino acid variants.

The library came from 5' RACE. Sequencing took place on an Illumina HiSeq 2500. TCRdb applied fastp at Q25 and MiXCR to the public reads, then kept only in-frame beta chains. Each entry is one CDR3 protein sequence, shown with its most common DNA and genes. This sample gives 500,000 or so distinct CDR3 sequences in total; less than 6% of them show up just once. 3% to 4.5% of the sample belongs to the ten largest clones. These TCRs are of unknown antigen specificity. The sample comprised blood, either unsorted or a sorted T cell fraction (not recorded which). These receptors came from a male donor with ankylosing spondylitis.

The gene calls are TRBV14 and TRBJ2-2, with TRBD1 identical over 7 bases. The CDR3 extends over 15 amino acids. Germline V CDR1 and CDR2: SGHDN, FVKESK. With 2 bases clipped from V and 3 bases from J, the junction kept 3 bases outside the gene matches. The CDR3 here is CASSQKGQYTGELFF. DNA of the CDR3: TGTGCCAGCAGCCAAAAGGGACAGTACACCGGGGAGCTGTTTTTT.

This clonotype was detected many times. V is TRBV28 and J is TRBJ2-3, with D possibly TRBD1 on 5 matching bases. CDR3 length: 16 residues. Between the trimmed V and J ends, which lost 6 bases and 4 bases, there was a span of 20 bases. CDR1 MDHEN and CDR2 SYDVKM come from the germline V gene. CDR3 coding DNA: TGTGCCAGCAGCTCGATTTGGACACCTCATCCAGATACGCAGTATTTT. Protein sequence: CASSSIWTPHPDTQYF.

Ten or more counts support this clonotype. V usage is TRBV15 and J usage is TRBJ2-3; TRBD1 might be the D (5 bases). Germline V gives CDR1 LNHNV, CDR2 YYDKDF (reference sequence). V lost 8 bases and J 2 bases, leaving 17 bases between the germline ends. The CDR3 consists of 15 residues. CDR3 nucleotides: TGTGCCACCTCCCGAAGCTCAGGGTCCACAGATACGCAGTATTTT. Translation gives CATSRSSGSTDTQYF.

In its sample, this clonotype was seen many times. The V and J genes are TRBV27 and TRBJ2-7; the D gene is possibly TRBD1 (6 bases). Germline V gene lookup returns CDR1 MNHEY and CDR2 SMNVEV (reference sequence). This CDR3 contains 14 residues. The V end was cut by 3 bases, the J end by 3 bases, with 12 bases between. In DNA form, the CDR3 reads TGTGCCAGCAGTTTTTCGGGACACCTCTACGAGCAGTACTTC. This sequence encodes CASSFSGHLYEQYF.

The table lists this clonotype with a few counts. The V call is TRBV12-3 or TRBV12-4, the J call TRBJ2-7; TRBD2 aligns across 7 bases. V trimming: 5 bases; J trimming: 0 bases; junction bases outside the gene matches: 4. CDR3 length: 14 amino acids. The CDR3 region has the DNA TGTGCCAGCAGTACTAGCGCACCCTCCTACGAGCAGTACTTC. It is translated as CASSTSAPSYEQYF.

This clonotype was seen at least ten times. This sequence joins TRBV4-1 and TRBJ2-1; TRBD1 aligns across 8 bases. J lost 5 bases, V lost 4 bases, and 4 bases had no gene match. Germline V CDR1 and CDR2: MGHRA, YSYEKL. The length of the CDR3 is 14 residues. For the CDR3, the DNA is TGCGCCAGCAGCCTAAGACAGGGGCACAATGAGCAGTTCTTC. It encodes CASSLRQGHNEQFF.

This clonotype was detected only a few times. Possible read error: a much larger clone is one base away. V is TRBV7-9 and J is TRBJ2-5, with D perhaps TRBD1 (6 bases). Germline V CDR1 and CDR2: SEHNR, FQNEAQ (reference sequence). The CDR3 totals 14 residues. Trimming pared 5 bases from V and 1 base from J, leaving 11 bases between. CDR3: CASSKRDTQETQYF. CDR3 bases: TGTGCCAGCAGCAAACGGGACACCCAAGAGACCCAGTACTTC.

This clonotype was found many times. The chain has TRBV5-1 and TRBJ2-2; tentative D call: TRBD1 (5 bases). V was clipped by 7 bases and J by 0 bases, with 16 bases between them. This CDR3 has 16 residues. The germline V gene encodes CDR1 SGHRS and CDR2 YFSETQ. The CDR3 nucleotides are TGCGCCAGCGGCCAGTCGCAGGGCGCGAACACCGGGGAGCTGTTTTTT. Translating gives CASGQSQGANTGELFF. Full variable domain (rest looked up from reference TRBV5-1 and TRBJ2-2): KAGVTQTPRYLIKTRGQQVTLSCSPISGHRSVSWYQQTPGQGLQFLFEYFSETQRNKGNFPGRFSGRQFSNSRSEMNVSTLELGDSALYLCASGQSQGANTGELFFGEGSRLTVL.

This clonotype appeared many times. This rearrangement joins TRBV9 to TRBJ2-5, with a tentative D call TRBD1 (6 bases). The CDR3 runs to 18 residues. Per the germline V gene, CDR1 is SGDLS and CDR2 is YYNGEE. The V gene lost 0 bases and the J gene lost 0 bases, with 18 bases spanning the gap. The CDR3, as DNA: TGTGCCAGCAGCGTAGCTACTTTTGAGGGACACCACCAAGAGACCCAGTACTTC. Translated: CASSVATFEGHHQETQYF.

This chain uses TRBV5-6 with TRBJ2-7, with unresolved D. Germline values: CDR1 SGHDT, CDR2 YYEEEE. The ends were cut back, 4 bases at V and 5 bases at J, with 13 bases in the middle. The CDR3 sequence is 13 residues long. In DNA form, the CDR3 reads TGTGCCAGCAGCCCCACTCCAGGCCACGAGCAGTACTTC. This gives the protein CASSPTPGHEQYF. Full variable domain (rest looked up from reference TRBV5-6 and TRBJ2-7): DAGVTQSPTHLIKTRGQQVTLRCSPKSGHDTVSWYQQALGQGPQFIFQYYEEEERQRGNFPDRFSGHQFPNYSSELNVNALLLGDSALYLCASSPTPGHEQYFGPGTRLTVT.

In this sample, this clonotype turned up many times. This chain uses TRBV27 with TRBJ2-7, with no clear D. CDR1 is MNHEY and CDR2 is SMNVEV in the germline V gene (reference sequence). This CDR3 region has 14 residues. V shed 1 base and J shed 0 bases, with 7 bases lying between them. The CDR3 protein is CASSLFRSSYEQYF. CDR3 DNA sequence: TGTGCCAGCAGTTTATTCCGGAGCTCCTACGAGCAGTACTTC.

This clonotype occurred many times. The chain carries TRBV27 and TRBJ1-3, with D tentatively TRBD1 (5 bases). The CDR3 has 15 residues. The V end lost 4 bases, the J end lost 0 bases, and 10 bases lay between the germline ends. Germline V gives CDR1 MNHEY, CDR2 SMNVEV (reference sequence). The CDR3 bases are TGTGCCAGCAGTTCGTATGGGGGCTCTGGAAACACCATATATTTT. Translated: CASSSYGGSGNTIYF.

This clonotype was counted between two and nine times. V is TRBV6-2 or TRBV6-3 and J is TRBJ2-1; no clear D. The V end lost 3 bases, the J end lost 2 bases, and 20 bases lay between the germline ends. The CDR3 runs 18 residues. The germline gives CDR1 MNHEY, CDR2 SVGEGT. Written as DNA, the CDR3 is TGTGCCAGCAGTTATAAGGTTCCGACTTTTTTCACCTACAATGAGCAGTTCTTC. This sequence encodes CASSYKVPTFFTYNEQFF.

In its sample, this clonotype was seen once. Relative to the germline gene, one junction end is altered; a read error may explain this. CDR3 loop: CTSSRTSTYEQYF. In DNA, the CDR3 is TGTACCAGCAGCCGGACTTCGACCTACGAGCAGTACTTC. This chain joins TRBV3-1 and TRBJ2-7; TRBD2 might be the D (5 bases). Germline values: CDR1 LGHDT, CDR2 YNNKEL (reference sequence). The CDR3 is made up of 13 amino acids.

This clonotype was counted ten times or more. The CDR3: CASAPGTDSYEQYF. In DNA, the CDR3 is TGTGCCTCCGCACCCGGGACTGACTCCTACGAGCAGTACTTC. The chain combines TRBV6-1 with TRBJ2-7; a possible D gene is TRBD2 (6 bases). Germline CDR1 reads MNHNS; CDR2 reads SASEGT. This CDR3 has 14 amino acids. V gave up 11 bases and J gave up 0 bases, with 17 bases separating them.

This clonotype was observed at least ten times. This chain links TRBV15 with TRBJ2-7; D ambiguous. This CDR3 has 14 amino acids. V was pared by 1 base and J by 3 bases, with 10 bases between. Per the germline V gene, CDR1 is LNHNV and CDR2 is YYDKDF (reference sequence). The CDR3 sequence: CATSRAPEFYEQYF. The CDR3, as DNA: TGTGCCACCAGCAGAGCCCCTGAATTCTACGAGCAGTACTTC.

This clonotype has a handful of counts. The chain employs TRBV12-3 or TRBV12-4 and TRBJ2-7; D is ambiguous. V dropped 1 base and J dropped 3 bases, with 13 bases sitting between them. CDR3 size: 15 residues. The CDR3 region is CASSLELGKDYEQYF. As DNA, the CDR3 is TGTGCCAGCAGTTTAGAATTAGGGAAGGACTACGAGCAGTACTTC.

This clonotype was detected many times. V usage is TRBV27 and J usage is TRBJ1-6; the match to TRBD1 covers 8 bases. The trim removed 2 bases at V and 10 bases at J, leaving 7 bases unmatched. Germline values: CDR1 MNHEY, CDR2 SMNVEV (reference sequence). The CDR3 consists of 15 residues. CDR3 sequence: CASSLPQGAGSPLHF. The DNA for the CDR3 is TGTGCCAGCAGTTTACCGCAGGGGGCGGGATCACCCCTCCACTTT.

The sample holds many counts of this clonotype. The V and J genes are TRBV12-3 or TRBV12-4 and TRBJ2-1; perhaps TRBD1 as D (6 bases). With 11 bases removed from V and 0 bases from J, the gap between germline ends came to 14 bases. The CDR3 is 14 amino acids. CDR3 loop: CACLDSTSYNEQFF. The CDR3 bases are TGTGCCTGCCTGGACAGCACCTCCTACAATGAGCAGTTCTTC.

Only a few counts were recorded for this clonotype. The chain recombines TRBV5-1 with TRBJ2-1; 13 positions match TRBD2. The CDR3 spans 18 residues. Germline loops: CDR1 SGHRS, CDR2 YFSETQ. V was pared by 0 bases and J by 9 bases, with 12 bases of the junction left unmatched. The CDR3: CASSLGREGLAGWSEQFF. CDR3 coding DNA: TGCGCCAGCAGCTTGGGACGTGAGGGACTAGCGGGATGGAGTGAGCAGTTCTTC.

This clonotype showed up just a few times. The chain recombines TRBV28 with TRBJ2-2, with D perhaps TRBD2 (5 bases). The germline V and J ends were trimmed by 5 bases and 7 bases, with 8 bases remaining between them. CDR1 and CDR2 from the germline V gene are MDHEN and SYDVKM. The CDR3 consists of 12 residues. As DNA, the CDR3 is TGTGCCAGCAGTCTCCGGGACGGGGAGCTGTTTTTT. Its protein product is CASSLRDGELFF.